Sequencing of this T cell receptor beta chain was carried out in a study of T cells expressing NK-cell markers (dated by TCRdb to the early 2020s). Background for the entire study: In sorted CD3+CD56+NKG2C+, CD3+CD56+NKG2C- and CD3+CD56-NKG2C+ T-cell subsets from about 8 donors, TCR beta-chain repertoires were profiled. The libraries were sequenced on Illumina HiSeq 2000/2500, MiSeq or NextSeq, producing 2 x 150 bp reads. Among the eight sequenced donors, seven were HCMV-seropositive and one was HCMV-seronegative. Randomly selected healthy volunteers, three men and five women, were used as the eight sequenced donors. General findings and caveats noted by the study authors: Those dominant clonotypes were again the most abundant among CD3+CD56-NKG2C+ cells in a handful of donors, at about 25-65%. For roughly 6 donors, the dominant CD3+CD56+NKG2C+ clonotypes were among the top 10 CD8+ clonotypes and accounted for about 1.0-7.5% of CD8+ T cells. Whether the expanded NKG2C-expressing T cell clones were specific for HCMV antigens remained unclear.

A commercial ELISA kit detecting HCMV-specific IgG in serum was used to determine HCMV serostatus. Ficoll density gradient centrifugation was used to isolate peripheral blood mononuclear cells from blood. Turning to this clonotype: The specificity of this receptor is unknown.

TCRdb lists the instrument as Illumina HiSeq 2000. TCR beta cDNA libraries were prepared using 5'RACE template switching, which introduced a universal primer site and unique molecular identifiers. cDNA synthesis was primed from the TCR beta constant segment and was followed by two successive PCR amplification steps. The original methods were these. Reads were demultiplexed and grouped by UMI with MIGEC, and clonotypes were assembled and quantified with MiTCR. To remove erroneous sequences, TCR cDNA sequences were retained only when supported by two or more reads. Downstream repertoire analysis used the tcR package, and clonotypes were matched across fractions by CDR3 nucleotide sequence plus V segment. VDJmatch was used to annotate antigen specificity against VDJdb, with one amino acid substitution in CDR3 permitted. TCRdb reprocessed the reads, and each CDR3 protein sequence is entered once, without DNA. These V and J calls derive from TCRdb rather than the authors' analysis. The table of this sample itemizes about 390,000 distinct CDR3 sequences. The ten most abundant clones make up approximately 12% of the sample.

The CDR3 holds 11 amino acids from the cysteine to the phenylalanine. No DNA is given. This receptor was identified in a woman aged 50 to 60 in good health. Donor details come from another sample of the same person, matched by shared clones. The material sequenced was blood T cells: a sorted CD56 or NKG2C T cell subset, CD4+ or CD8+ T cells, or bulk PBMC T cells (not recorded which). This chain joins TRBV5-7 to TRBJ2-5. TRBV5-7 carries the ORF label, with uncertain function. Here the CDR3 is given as CASTSERTQYF.